Reported below is one T cell receptor beta chain. Its matching antigen is unknown. Donors were healthy HIV-negative adults without recent acute infections or vaccinations. As processed by the authors: Junction-only sequences without quality scores came from ImmunoSEQ, so filtering differed. Using immunoSEQ multiplex PCR, the repertoire was profiled, and TCRdb retains in-frame clones only, with some absent. V and J calls and clone size come straight from that table; D and trimming were deduced from the DNA. The sample shows about 2.4 million clones, roughly 93% of them seen only once. The entry originates in a study of shared clonotypes between healthy human individuals. Study overall: The donor group consisted of a couple of women and a few men, aged 18 to 49.

Findings and caveats of the study: Researchers found naive subsets generally carried larger estimated richness than memory subsets.

Sequenced input: naive CD4+ T cells from PBMCs. Indicated subset: CD45RA+ positively selected. The sequence was collected from a man aged 18 to 30 in good health. Some clones in this sample may be carry-over from other donors' samples.

The CDR3 bases are TGTGCCAGCAGTAGCGGGAGGGACTACGAGCAGTACTTC. This codes for CASSSGRDYEQYF. The chain recombines TRBV28 with TRBJ2-7, with TRBD2 matching over 10 bases. The CDR3 spans 13 residues. J lost 3 bases, V lost 5 bases, and 1 base had no gene match. The germline gives CDR1 MDHEN, CDR2 SYDVKM.